This record concerns one T cell receptor (beta chain) sequence. Antigen specificity is unknown. The germline CDR1 and CDR2 sequences are SEHNR and FQNEAQ (reference sequence). The J segment lost 8 bases and the V segment lost 4 bases, leaving 8 bases of the junction unmatched. The CDR3 is 14 amino acids. The protocol was immunoSEQ multiplex PCR, while the TCRdb copy is restricted to in-frame clones and leaves out a portion. Counted here are about 89,000 clones, roughly 86% occurring once; the ten biggest clones make up about 6%. This specimen comes from a study of T cell responses to AZD1222 COVID-19 vaccine. Study-level points and caveats: Every sample of the repertoires postdated the peak T cell response.

Recipients boosted at about 4 weeks or about 12 weeks are pooled. This receptor was taken from an adult who received the AZD1222 COVID-19 vaccine. This specimen was peripheral blood, taken 28 days after the second AZD1222 dose. The V and J genes are TRBV7-9 and TRBJ1-1, with 9 bases lining up with TRBD1. CDR3 DNA sequence: TGTGCCAGCAGCTACCTGGGACAGGGAGCCGAAGCTTTCTTT. It specifies CASSYLGQGAEAFF.